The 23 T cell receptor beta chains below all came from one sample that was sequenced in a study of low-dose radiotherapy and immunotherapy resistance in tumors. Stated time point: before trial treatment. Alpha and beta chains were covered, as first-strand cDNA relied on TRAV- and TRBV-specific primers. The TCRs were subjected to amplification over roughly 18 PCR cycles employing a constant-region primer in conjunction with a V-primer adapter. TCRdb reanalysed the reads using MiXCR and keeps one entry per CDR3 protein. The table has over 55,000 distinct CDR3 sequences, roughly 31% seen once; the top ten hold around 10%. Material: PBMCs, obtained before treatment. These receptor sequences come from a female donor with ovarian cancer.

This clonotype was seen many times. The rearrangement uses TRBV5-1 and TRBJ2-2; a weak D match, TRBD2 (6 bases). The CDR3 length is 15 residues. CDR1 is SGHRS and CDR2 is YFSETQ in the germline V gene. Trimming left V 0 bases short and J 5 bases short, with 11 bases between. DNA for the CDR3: TGCGCCAGCAGCTTGGAGGCAGGGAGGACCGGGGAGCTGTTTTTT. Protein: CASSLEAGRTGELFF.

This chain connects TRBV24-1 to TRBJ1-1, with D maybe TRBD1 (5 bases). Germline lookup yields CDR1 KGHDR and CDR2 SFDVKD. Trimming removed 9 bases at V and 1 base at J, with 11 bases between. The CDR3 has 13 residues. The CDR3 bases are TGTGCCACCCGAGGACAAACGAACACTGAAGCTTTCTTT. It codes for CATRGQTNTEAFF.

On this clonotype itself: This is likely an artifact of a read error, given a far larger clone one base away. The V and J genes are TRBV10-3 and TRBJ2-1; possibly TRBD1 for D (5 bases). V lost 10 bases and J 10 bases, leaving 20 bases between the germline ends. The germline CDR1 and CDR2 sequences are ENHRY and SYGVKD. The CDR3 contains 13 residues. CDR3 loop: CASRVTSSYEQFF. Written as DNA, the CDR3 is TGTGCCAGCAGGGTCACGAGCTCCTACGAGCAGTTCTTC.

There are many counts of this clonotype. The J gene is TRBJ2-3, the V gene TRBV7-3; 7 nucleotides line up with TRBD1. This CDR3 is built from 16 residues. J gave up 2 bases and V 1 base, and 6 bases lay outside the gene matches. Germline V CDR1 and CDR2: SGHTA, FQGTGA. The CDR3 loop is CASSLIGTATTDTQYF. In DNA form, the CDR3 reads TGTGCCAGCAGCTTAATCGGGACAGCAACCACAGATACGCAGTATTTT.

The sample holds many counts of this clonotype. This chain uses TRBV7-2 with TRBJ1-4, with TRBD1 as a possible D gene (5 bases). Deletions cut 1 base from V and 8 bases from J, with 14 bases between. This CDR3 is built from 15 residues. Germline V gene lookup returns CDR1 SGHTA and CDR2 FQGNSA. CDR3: CASSLGAGTWEKLFF. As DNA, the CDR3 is TGTGCCAGCAGCTTAGGAGCAGGGACTTGGGAAAAACTGTTTTTT.

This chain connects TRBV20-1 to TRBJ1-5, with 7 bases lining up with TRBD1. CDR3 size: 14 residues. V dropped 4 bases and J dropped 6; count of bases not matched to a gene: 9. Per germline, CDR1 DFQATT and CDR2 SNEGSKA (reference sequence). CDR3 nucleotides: TGCAGTGCTACCAGGGGGTCGAATAGTCAGCCCCAGCATTTT. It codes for CSATRGSNSQPQHF.

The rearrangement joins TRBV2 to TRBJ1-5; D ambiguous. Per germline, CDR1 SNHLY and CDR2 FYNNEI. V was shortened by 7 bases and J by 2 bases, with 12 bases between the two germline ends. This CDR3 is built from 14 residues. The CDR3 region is CASTGVSGNQPQHF. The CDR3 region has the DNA TGTGCCAGCACCGGGGTATCCGGCAATCAGCCCCAGCATTTT.

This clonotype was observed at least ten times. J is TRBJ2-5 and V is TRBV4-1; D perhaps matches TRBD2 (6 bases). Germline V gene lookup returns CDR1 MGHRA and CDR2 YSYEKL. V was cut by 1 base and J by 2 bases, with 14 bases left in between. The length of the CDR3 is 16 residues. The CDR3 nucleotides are TGCGCCAGCAGCCAAGGGGCGGCGGGGTTGCAAGAGACCCAGTACTTC. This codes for CASSQGAAGLQETQYF.

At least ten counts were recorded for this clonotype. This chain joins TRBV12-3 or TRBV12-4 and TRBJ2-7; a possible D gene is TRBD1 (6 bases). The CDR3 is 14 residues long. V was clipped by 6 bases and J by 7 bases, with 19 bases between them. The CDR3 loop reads CASSKTGQTREQYF. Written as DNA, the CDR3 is TGTGCCAGCAGCAAGACCGGACAGACTCGGGAGCAGTACTTC.

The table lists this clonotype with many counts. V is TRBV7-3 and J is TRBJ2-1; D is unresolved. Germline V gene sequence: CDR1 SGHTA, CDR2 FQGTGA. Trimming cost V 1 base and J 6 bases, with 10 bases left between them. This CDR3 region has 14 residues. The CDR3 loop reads CASSLNSRSNEQFF. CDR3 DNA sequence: TGTGCCAGCAGCTTAAATTCCCGTAGCAATGAGCAGTTCTTC.

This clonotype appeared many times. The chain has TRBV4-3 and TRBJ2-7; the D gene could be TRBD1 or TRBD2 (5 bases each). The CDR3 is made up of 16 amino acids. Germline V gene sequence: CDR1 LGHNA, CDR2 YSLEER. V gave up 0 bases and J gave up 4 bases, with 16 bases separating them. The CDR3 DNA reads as TGCGCCAGCAGCCAAGATCGGGGCCCCGGTCCTTACGAGCAGTACTTC. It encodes CASSQDRGPGPYEQYF.

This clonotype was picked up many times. CDR3 sequence reads: CASSQVGTTRTDTQYF. CDR3 DNA: TGTGCCAGCAGCCAAGTTGGGACCACACGCACAGATACGCAGTATTTT. The V and J genes are TRBV14 and TRBJ2-3; D is perhaps TRBD1 or TRBD2 (5 bases each). Germline-derived CDR1 and CDR2 are SGHDN and FVKESK. Deletions cut 1 base from V and 1 base from J, with 12 bases between. The CDR3 consists of 16 residues.

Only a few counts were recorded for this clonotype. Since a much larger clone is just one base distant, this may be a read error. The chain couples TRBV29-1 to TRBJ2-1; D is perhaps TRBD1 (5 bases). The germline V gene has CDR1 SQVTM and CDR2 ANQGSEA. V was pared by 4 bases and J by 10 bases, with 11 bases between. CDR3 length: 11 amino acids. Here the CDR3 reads CSVAGNYEQFF. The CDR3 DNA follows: TGCAGCGTTGCAGGGAACTACGAGCAGTTCTTC.

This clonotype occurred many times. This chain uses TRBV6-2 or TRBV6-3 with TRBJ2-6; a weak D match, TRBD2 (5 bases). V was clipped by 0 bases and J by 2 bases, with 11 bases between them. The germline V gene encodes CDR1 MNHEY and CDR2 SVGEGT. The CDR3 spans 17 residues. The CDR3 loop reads CASSYSIIGAGANVLTF. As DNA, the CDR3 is TGTGCCAGCAGTTACTCGATCATCGGGGCTGGGGCCAACGTCCTGACTTTC.

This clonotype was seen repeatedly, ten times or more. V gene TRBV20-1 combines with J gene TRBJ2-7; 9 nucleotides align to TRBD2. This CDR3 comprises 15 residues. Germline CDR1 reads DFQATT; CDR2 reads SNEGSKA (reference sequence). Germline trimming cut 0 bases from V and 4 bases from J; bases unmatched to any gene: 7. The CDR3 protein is CSAREPKSGRYEQYF. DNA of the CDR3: TGCAGTGCTAGAGAACCTAAGAGCGGGAGGTACGAGCAGTACTTC.

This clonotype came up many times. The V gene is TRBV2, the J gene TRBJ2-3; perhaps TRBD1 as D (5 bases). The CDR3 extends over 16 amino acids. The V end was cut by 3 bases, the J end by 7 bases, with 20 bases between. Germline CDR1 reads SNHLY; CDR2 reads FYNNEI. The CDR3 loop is CASSDRPGNLINTQYF. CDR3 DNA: TGTGCCAGCAGTGACCGGCCAGGGAACCTCATCAATACGCAGTATTTT.

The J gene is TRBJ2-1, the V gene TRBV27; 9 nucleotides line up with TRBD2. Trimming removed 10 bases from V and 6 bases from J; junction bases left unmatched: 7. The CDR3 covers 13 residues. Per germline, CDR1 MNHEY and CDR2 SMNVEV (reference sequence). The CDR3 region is CATRGGLGNEQFF. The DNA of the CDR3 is TGTGCCACGCGGGGGGGCTTGGGCAATGAGCAGTTCTTC.

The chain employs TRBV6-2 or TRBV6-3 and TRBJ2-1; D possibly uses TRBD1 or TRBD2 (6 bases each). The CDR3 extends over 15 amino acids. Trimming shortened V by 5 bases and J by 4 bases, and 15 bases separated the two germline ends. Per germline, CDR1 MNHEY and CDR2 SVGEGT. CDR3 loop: CASSREDSRYNEQFF. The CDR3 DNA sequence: TGTGCCAGCAGTAGGGAGGACAGTAGGTACAATGAGCAGTTCTTC.

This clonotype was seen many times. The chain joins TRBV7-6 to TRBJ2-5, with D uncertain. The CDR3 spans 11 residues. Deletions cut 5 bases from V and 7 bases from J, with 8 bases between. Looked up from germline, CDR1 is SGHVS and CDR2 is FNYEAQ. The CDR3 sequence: CASSPHGTQYF. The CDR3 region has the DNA TGTGCCAGCAGCCCCCACGGGACCCAGTACTTC.

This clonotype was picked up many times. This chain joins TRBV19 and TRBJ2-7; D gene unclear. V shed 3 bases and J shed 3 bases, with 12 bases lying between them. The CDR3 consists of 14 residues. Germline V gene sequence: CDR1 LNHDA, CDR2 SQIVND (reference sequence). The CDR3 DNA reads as TGTGCCAGTAGTATGAACGGATTCATCTACGAGCAGTACTTC. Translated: CASSMNGFIYEQYF. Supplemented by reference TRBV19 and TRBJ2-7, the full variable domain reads DGGITQSPKYLFRKEGQNVTLSCEQNLNHDAMYWYRQDPGQGLRLIYYSQIVNDFQKGDIAEGYSVSREKKESFPLTVTSAQKNPTAFYLCASSMNGFIYEQYFGPGTRLTVT.

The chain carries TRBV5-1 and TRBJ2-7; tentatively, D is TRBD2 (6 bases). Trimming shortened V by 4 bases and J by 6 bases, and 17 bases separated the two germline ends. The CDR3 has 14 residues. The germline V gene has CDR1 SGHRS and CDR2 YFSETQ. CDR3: CASSPAGGIPEQYF. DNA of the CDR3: TGCGCCAGCAGCCCAGCAGGCGGGATCCCCGAGCAGTACTTC.

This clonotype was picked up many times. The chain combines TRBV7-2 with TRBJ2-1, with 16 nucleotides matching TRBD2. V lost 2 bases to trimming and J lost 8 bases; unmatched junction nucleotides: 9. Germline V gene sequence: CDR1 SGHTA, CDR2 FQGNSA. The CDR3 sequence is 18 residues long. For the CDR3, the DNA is TGTGCCAGCAGCTTAAGGCGTGGGACTAGCGGGAGGGTCGATGAGCAGTTCTTC. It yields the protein CASSLRRGTSGRVDEQFF.

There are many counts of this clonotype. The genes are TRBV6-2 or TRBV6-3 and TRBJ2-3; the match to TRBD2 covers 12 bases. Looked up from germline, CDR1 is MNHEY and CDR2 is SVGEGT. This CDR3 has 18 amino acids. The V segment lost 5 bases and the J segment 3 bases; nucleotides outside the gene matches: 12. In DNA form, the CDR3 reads TGTGCCAGCAGTGGAACTACCTTGACTAGCGGGAGTACAGATACGCAGTATTTT. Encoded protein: CASSGTTLTSGSTDTQYF.